The 10 T cell receptor beta chains reported below all come from one sample, sequenced in a study of T cell responses to AZD1222 COVID-19 vaccine. Generated by immunoSEQ multiplex PCR, the TCRdb table keeps only in-frame clones and is missing some. The sample has 240,000 or so clones; 85% to 95% are singletons. This specimen consisted of peripheral blood, obtained on day 0 of AZD1222 vaccination. The receptors were sampled from an adult in good health.

This chain connects TRBV2 to TRBJ2-3; D perhaps matches TRBD2 (6 bases). CDR1 is SNHLY and CDR2 is FYNNEI in the germline V gene. The CDR3 is made up of 16 amino acids. V was trimmed by 6 bases and J by 0 bases, leaving 16 bases between them. The CDR3 bases are TGTGCCAGCAGGGAGGGAGCGGCCCCTAGCACAGATACGCAGTATTTT. This gives the protein CASREGAAPSTDTQYF.

V gene TRBV27 combines with J gene TRBJ2-5; D gene unclear. Per the germline V gene, CDR1 is MNHEY and CDR2 is SMNVEV (reference sequence). V lost 6 bases and J lost 2, with 10 bases in between. The CDR3 runs 13 residues. The CDR3 loop is CASRLRYQETQYF. The CDR3 DNA follows: TGTGCCAGCAGACTCAGGTATCAAGAGACCCAGTACTTC.

The V call is TRBV16, the J call TRBJ1-3; possibly TRBD1 for D (6 bases). Germline V gives CDR1 KGHSY, CDR2 FQNENV. Trimming took off 4 bases at V and 0 bases at J, with 10 bases between the two ends. CDR3 length equals 15 residues. CDR3 amino acids: CASSPGHISGNTIYF. The CDR3 nucleotides are TGTGCCAGCAGCCCGGGACATATCTCTGGAAACACCATATATTTT.

The J gene is TRBJ1-3, the V gene TRBV5-8; tentative D call: TRBD1 (6 bases). CDR1 is SGHTS, CDR2 YDEGEE, per germline. The CDR3 spans 15 residues. The germline V and J ends were trimmed by 2 bases and 2 bases, with 11 bases remaining between them. The CDR3 DNA follows: TGTGCCAGCAGCTTAACAGGGAAGGCTGGAAACACCATATATTTT. Its translation is CASSLTGKAGNTIYF.

The chain employs TRBV5-4 and TRBJ2-3; TRBD2 agrees at 8 bases. Losses at the gene ends were 6 bases for V and 5 bases for J; bases not matched to a gene: 17. The CDR3 runs to 17 residues. Germline V gene data show CDR1 as SGHNT and CDR2 as YYREEE (reference sequence). The CDR3 region is CASKLGGSSGVRDTQYF. CDR3 DNA: TGTGCCAGCAAGCTTGGGGGGAGTAGCGGGGTCAGAGATACGCAGTATTTT.

The gene calls are TRBV21-1 and TRBJ1-1; TRBD1, the table's D call, lacks a check against the DNA. TRBV21-1 is termed a pseudogene. The CDR3 has 17 amino acids. The CDR3 nucleotides read TGTGCCAGCACCCACCTACAGGGGAGATTAATGGGGACTGAAGCTTTCTTT. Translating it yields CASTHLQGRLMGTEAFF.

The J gene is TRBJ2-4, the V gene TRBV5-8; D is ambiguous. Trimming cost V 4 bases and J 6 bases, with 11 bases left between them. This CDR3 is 13 amino acids long. Looked up from germline, CDR1 is SGHTS and CDR2 is YDEGEE. The CDR3 nucleotides read TGTGCCAGCAGCCCAAGACACGCAAACATTCAGTACTTC. Amino acids: CASSPRHANIQYF.

V and J are TRBV14 and TRBJ2-1, with D perhaps TRBD1 (6 bases). Between the trimmed V and J ends, which lost 4 bases and 0 bases, there was a span of 10 bases. Germline CDR1 and CDR2: SGHDN and FVKESK. The CDR3 contains 15 residues. The CDR3, as DNA: TGTGCCAGCAGCCGGGGACATCCCTCCTACAATGAGCAGTTCTTC. Residues: CASSRGHPSYNEQFF.

CDR3 DNA: TGTGCCAGTAGTATAGATGGGATCAGGGGGTTTGATGAAGCTTTCTTT. This codes for CASSIDGIRGFDEAFF. The V gene is TRBV19, the J gene TRBJ1-1; 7 bases align to TRBD1. This CDR3 spans 16 amino acids. Germline trimming cut 0 bases from V and 7 bases from J; bases unmatched to any gene: 11. The V gene's germline CDR1 is LNHDA and CDR2 SQIVND (reference sequence). The whole variable domain, remainder taken from reference TRBV19 and TRBJ1-1, is DGGITQSPKYLFRKEGQNVTLSCEQNLNHDAMYWYRQDPGQGLRLIYYSQIVNDFQKGDIAEGYSVSREKKESFPLTVTSAQKNPTAFYLCASSIDGIRGFDEAFFGQGTRLTVV.

The V gene is TRBV25-1, the J gene TRBJ2-1, with 7 bases identical to TRBD2. Germline-derived CDR1 and CDR2 are MGHDK and SYGVNS. Trimming removed 2 bases from V and 8 bases from J; junction bases left unmatched: 12. The CDR3 extends over 16 amino acids. CDR3 loop: CASSEDPSGAMDEQFF. The CDR3 nucleotides read TGTGCCAGCAGTGAAGACCCTAGCGGTGCCATGGATGAGCAGTTCTTC. Complete variable domain (other parts from reference TRBV25-1 and TRBJ2-1): EADIYQTPRYLVIGTGKKITLECSQTMGHDKMYWYQQDPGMELHLIHYSYGVNSTEKGDLSSESTVSRIRTEHFPLTLESARPSHTSQYLCASSEDPSGAMDEQFFGPGTRLTVL.